This entry lists 20 T cell receptor beta chains sequenced from one sample in a study of human T cells and chemical hapten exposure. The sample's time point: patch test 1, 2 weeks after DPC sensitization. The treatment is: therapeutic diphenylcyclopropenone sensitization with weekly scalp DPC. TCRdb fed the RACE reads into MiXCR, producing one record per CDR3 protein. Of approximately 77,000 distinct CDR3 sequences listed, under 9% are singletons. The specimen was whole blood, collected in connection with sensitization to the hapten diphenylcyclopropenone (DPC). Receptors originate from a woman in her twenties or thirties with alopecia areata. Some clones in this sample may be carry-over from other donors' samples.

This clonotype has a count of ten or more. This sequence joins TRBV7-3 and TRBJ2-2, with 8 bases that match TRBD1. The CDR3 extends over 17 amino acids. After removal of 5 bases from V and 1 base from J, the junction contained 9 bases not matched to a gene. CDR1 SGHTA and CDR2 FQGTGA come from the germline V gene. The CDR3 region has the DNA TGTGCCAGCAGCCTTCCACCGGGACAGGAGAACACCGGGGAGCTGTTTTTT. Its protein is CASSLPPGQENTGELFF.

This clonotype was counted at least ten times. The chain uses TRBV7-7 and TRBJ2-3, with 15 bases aligning to TRBD2. Germline assignment: CDR1 SSHAT and CDR2 FNYEAQ (reference sequence). Unmatched junction bases numbered 17, after V lost 6 bases and J lost 4 bases. This CDR3 is 20 amino acids long. CDR3 DNA sequence: TGTGCCAGCAGTCCCGGGCCCAGGACTAGCGGGGGGGCCTGGTCAGATACGCAGTATTTT. Translation: CASSPGPRTSGGAWSDTQYF.

This clonotype was seen a few times. This chain joins TRBV3-1 and TRBJ1-1; no reliable D call. Germline V CDR1 and CDR2: LGHDT, YNNKEL (reference sequence). V lost 3 bases and J 1 base, leaving 9 bases between the germline ends. The CDR3 extends over 14 amino acids. The CDR3 reads CASSQLGGNTEAFF. DNA for the CDR3: TGTGCCAGCAGCCAGCTTGGAGGGAACACTGAAGCTTTCTTT.

This clonotype was seen many times. The chain has TRBV29-1 and TRBJ2-1; 11 bases map to TRBD2. Trimming removed 4 bases from V and 10 bases from J; junction bases left unmatched: 15. From germline, CDR1 is SQVTM and CDR2 ANQGSEA. The CDR3 totals 16 residues. The CDR3 loop reads CSVVEPGLAVFLEQFF. The CDR3 DNA reads TGCAGCGTTGTAGAACCGGGACTAGCGGTATTCTTGGAGCAGTTCTTC.

This clonotype was found many times. The V gene is TRBV6-6, the J gene TRBJ1-1; unclear D gene. The germline V and J ends were trimmed by 2 bases and 4 bases, with 14 bases remaining between them. The germline gives CDR1 MNHNY, CDR2 SVGAGI (reference sequence). This CDR3 spans 15 amino acids. As DNA, the CDR3 is TGTGCCAGCAGTTACGGGCACGGCCGGGGCACTGAAGCTTTCTTT. This translates into CASSYGHGRGTEAFF.

At least ten counts were recorded for this clonotype. V gene TRBV11-2 combines with J gene TRBJ2-3; 13 bases line up with TRBD2. This CDR3 has 18 amino acids. V lost 3 bases to trimming and J lost 2 bases; unmatched junction nucleotides: 8. Germline loops: CDR1 SGHAT, CDR2 FQNNGV. The DNA for the CDR3 is TGTGCCAGCAGCTTCATGACTAGCGGGGGGTCTGTCACAGATACGCAGTATTTT. Translated, it gives CASSFMTSGGSVTDTQYF.

This clonotype appeared a few times. This chain connects TRBV19 to TRBJ1-5; the match to TRBD1 covers 8 bases. CDR1 LNHDA and CDR2 SQIVND come from the germline V gene (reference sequence). The CDR3 loop spans 16 amino acids. The ends lost 4 bases at V and 6 bases at J; junction bases unmatched: 11. The DNA of the CDR3 is TGTGCCAGTAGTACCCACCTCAGGGGGCGCGGTCAGCCCCAGCATTTT. Translated: CASSTHLRGRGQPQHF.

This clonotype was detected many times. The V gene is TRBV29-1, the J gene TRBJ2-3; no clear D. With 1 base removed from V and 0 bases from J, the gap between germline ends came to 20 bases. In germline, CDR1 is SQVTM, CDR2 ANQGSEA. CDR3 size: 18 residues. The CDR3 protein is CSVEALQAPSYSTDTQYF. In DNA form, the CDR3 reads TGCAGCGTTGAAGCTCTGCAGGCACCTTCCTATAGCACAGATACGCAGTATTTT.

The gene calls are TRBV5-1 and TRBJ2-4, with D perhaps given as TRBD1 or TRBD2 (6 bases each). The germline V gene has CDR1 SGHRS and CDR2 YFSETQ. The CDR3 runs to 16 residues. V shed 4 bases and J shed 4 bases, with 18 bases lying between them. CDR3 nucleotides: TGCGCCAGCAGCCCCCGAGCACGGGGGCCGAAAAACATTCAGTACTTC. This codes for CASSPRARGPKNIQYF.

This clonotype turned up a few times. This rearrangement joins TRBV7-2 to TRBJ1-1, with TRBD1 matching 7 bases. From germline, CDR1 is SGHTA and CDR2 FQGNSA. This CDR3 spans 16 amino acids. After removal of 1 base from V and 0 bases from J, the junction contained 5 bases not matched to a gene. The CDR3 loop is CASSLGRGRLNTEAFF. The CDR3 nucleotides read TGTGCCAGCAGCTTAGGGAGGGGGCGGCTGAACACTGAAGCTTTCTTT.

This clonotype was seen repeatedly, ten times or more. V usage is TRBV3-1 and J usage is TRBJ2-7; 14 bases map to TRBD2. Germline V CDR1 and CDR2: LGHDT, YNNKEL (reference sequence). The trim removed 0 bases at V and 0 bases at J, leaving 10 bases unmatched. The CDR3 loop spans 20 amino acids. The CDR3: CASSQESGLAGGPTSYEQYF. The CDR3 DNA reads TGTGCCAGCAGCCAAGAGTCCGGACTAGCGGGGGGACCGACCTCCTACGAGCAGTACTTC.

This clonotype came up many times. The chain is built from TRBV10-3 and TRBJ2-1; TRBD2 matches 8 bases. V was pared by 4 bases and J by 6 bases, with 2 bases of the junction left unmatched. Germline V gene lookup returns CDR1 ENHRY and CDR2 SYGVKD. The CDR3 contains 13 residues. The CDR3 reads CAISVAGGNEQFF. The CDR3 DNA sequence: TGTGCCATCAGTGTGGCGGGAGGCAATGAGCAGTTCTTC.

This clonotype has more than one count but fewer than ten. J is TRBJ2-5 and V is TRBV6-1; D call uncertain. The CDR3 extends over 15 amino acids. The germline V gene encodes CDR1 MNHNS and CDR2 SASEGT. V lost 5 bases and J lost 0, with 13 bases in between. The CDR3 protein is CASSFPDGYQETQYF. In DNA, the CDR3 is TGTGCCAGCAGTTTTCCGGACGGGTACCAAGAGACCCAGTACTTC.

This clonotype has at least ten counts. The chain links TRBV27 to TRBJ1-5; TRBD1 is a possible D gene (6 bases). The germline CDR1 and CDR2 sequences are MNHEY and SMNVEV (reference sequence). This CDR3 region has 14 residues. V shed 4 bases and J shed 8 bases, with 15 bases lying between them. Written as DNA, the CDR3 is TGTGCCAGCAGTTGGGCAGGGGCGGGAGAGCCCCAGCATTTT. Translated: CASSWAGAGEPQHF.

Many counts were recorded for this clonotype. No DNA is shown, since the ends of the CDR3 on it are uncertain; the CDR3 is the one TCRdb lists. The rearrangement uses TRBV7-5 and TRBJ2-7; the table's TRBD1 call for D was not verified on the DNA. TRBV7-5 is a listed pseudogene. Inclusive of both ends, the CDR3 amounts to 18 amino acids. CDR3 sequence: CISVPEATYRQGAYEQYF.

This clonotype was detected ten times or more. The chain recombines TRBV19 with TRBJ1-2; 7 nucleotides align to TRBD1. The CDR3 is 15 residues long. Germline V gene lookup returns CDR1 LNHDA and CDR2 SQIVND (reference sequence). Germline trimming cut 4 bases from V and 5 bases from J; bases unmatched to any gene: 10. This CDR3 is CASSTLDRTSYGYTF. The CDR3 DNA sequence: TGTGCCAGTAGTACCTTGGACAGGACATCTTATGGCTACACCTTC.

The J gene is TRBJ1-3, the V gene TRBV7-8, with 8 positions matching TRBD1. V gave up 4 bases and J gave up 4 bases; unmatched junction bases: 3. The CDR3 loop spans 14 amino acids. Looked up from germline, CDR1 is SGHVS and CDR2 is FQNEAQ. As DNA, the CDR3 is TGTGCCAGCAGCTCCCGGGACAGGGGAAACACCATATATTTT. This translates into CASSSRDRGNTIYF.

This clonotype was found a few times. This chain connects TRBV10-3 to TRBJ1-1; TRBD1 is a possible D gene (5 bases). The CDR3 covers 12 residues. V shed 11 bases and J shed 4 bases, with 14 bases lying between them. Germline lookup yields CDR1 ENHRY and CDR2 SYGVKD. Here the CDR3 reads CAAGGGITEAFF. The CDR3 region has the DNA TGTGCCGCCGGGGGGGGGATCACTGAAGCTTTCTTT.

V usage is TRBV4-2 and J usage is TRBJ2-7, with a tentative D call TRBD1 (6 bases). This CDR3 is 16 amino acids long. Trimming took off 0 bases at V and 0 bases at J, with 12 bases between the two ends. Germline V gene lookup returns CDR1 LGHNA and CDR2 YNFKEQ. The CDR3 DNA is TGTGCCAGCAGCCAAGAGTCCGGGACAATCTCCTACGAGCAGTACTTC. It encodes CASSQESGTISYEQYF.

The chain links TRBV5-1 to TRBJ2-5, with TRBD1 matching 11 bases. Germline V CDR1 and CDR2: SGHRS, YFSETQ. V shed 4 bases, J shed 0 bases, and the junction held 5 bases outside the gene matches. The CDR3 length is 16 residues. Here the CDR3 reads CASSSGTGGYQETQYF. Written as DNA, the CDR3 is TGCGCCAGCAGCAGCGGGACAGGGGGTTACCAAGAGACCCAGTACTTC.